Below, 14 T cell receptor beta chains from the same sample are listed, as sequenced in a study of T cells expressing NK-cell markers (dated by TCRdb to the early 2020s). The library came from 5' RACE. Sequencing instrument: Illumina HiSeq 2000. TCRdb reprocessed the reads, reporting each CDR3 protein sequence once and no DNA. The sample has 400,000 to 550,000 distinct CDR3 sequences on record. The top ten hold about 7.1% of the sample. The source material was blood T cells: a sorted CD56 or NKG2C T cell subset, CD4+ or CD8+ T cells, or bulk PBMC T cells (not recorded which). The receptors originated from a woman aged 18-70 years in good health.

The CDR3 sequence is CASSLDRGGETQYF. The V call is TRBV7-7, the J call TRBJ2-5; the D gene TCRdb calls, TRBD1, cannot be checked with no DNA. Germline V gene sequence: CDR1 SSHAT, CDR2 FNYEAQ (reference sequence). There are 14 residues in the CDR3.

The rearrangement links TRBV12-3 or TRBV12-4 to TRBJ2-2; TCRdb calls TRBD1, which cannot be checked without DNA. This CDR3 has 16 amino acids. The CDR3 protein is CASTPTGGTNTGELFF.

The rearrangement uses TRBV30 and TRBJ2-3. Germline lookup yields CDR1 GTSNPN and CDR2 SVGIG (reference sequence). This CDR3 has 15 amino acids. The CDR3 loop reads CAWSEDAPGTDTQYF.

The chain couples TRBV7-2 to TRBJ2-1. The CDR3 covers 13 residues. From germline, CDR1 is SGHTA and CDR2 FQGNSA. The CDR3 loop is CASKASSYNEQFF.

CDR3: CASSLVSLLGYTF. The rearrangement joins TRBV7-9 to TRBJ1-2. This CDR3 contains 13 residues. Germline CDR1 reads SEHNR; CDR2 reads FQNEAQ (reference sequence).

The J gene is TRBJ2-6, the V gene TRBV28; no DNA is available, so the TRBD2 call from TCRdb remains unchecked. Germline assignment: CDR1 MDHEN and CDR2 SYDVKM. The CDR3 contains 20 residues. CDR3 in amino acids: CASSLWDSRAQKGGANVLTF.

V gene TRBV5-1 combines with J gene TRBJ1-2; TCRdb gives TRBD1 as the D gene, but with no DNA this cannot be confirmed. The germline gives CDR1 SGHRS, CDR2 YFSETQ. The CDR3 spans 15 residues. CDR3 residues: CASSLAPWTGDGYTF.

The chain carries TRBV19 and TRBJ1-1; the TRBD1 assignment by TCRdb is unverifiable without DNA. The CDR3 is made up of 16 amino acids. Germline V gene sequence: CDR1 LNHDA, CDR2 SQIVND (reference sequence). CDR3: CASSLGQANMNTEAFF. Combining the CDR3 with reference TRBV19 and TRBJ1-1 gives the whole variable domain DGGITQSPKYLFRKEGQNVTLSCEQNLNHDAMYWYRQDPGQGLRLIYYSQIVNDFQKGDIAEGYSVSREKKESFPLTVTSAQKNPTAFYLCASSLGQANMNTEAFFGQGTRLTVV.

The V gene is TRBV9, the J gene TRBJ2-7. Germline V gene sequence: CDR1 SGDLS, CDR2 YYNGEE. The CDR3 consists of 17 residues. The CDR3 sequence: CASSSRSVIRGSYEQYF.

The V and J genes are TRBV9 and TRBJ1-5. The CDR3 length is 13 residues. Germline CDR1 is SGDLS and CDR2 is YYNGEE. This CDR3 is CASSVADNQPQHF.

This rearrangement joins TRBV4-3 to TRBJ1-5; TCRdb's assignment of TRBD1 cannot be checked, as there is no DNA. Germline CDR1 and CDR2: LGHNA and YSLEER. The CDR3 is 16 residues long. The CDR3 protein is CASGESVGQPNQPQHF.

This chain uses TRBV7-2 with TRBJ1-4; TCRdb outputs TRBD1, but without DNA this stays unchecked. This CDR3 is 14 amino acids long. CDR1 and CDR2 (germline): SGHTA, FQGNSA. The CDR3 reads CASSLSGFGEKLFF.

The chain uses TRBV5-1 and TRBJ1-2; there is no DNA to check the TCRdb D call of TRBD1. This CDR3 has 13 amino acids. Per the germline V gene, CDR1 is SGHRS and CDR2 is YFSETQ. The CDR3 here is CASSYGGEGGYTF.

The chain links TRBV4-2 to TRBJ2-1; TCRdb gives TRBD1 as the D gene, but with no DNA this cannot be confirmed. Germline V gene lookup returns CDR1 LGHNA and CDR2 YNFKEQ. The CDR3 runs 17 residues. This CDR3 reads CASSQVGAGTVDNEQFF.